What follows describes a single TCR beta chain. The data were obtained in a study of blood T cell repertoires in COVID-19. J lost 6 bases, V lost 10 bases, and 10 bases had no gene match. The CDR3 runs to 15 residues. Looked up from germline, CDR1 is LNHDA and CDR2 is SQIVND (reference sequence). Original processing notes: The authors estimated nucleated cell counts from reference gene primer amplification. The repertoire was sequenced with immunoSEQ multiplex PCR; TCRdb's copy has only in-frame clones and lacks some. From that table come the V and J calls and clone size; the DNA was used to work out D and trimming. The table has about 50,000 clones, approximately 85% seen once; the top ten hold about 2.9%.

The origin of this receptor is a woman aged 55-70 years with acute or convalescent COVID-19. This chain connects TRBV19 to TRBJ2-2; 11 nucleotides match TRBD1. The source material was peripheral blood. As DNA, the CDR3 is TGTGCCACCAAATATGGGACAGGGGGTCCCGGGGAGCTGTTTTTT. Amino acids: CATKYGTGGPGELFF.